One TCR beta chain is described in this entry. In this sample, this clone turned up a few times. No cognate antigen has been identified for it. No much larger clone exists at a distance of one base, and base qualities are not known. The data originate from a study of blood T cell repertoires in COVID-19 (dated by TCRdb to about 2020). General notes on the study: The collaborator samples originated in the United States, Italy and Spain and spanned the acute and convalescent phases of COVID-19. Subjects who had been exposed to COVID-19, were actively infected with it, or had recovered from it provided the deeply sampled blood TCRbeta repertoires that made up the dataset. Where HLA class I and class II types were available, the types were taken from metadata supplied by the sample provider, not from assay-based typing. The repertoires were made available in a free public database intended to serve as a resource for research on the immune response to SARS-CoV-2. The prospective study material was composed of cDNA or gDNA derived from T cells, B-cell-depleted T cells, or PBMCs. The samples were drawn from the first 160 participants of the ongoing ImmuneRACE study and from some 1,300 subjects provided by 6 global collaborators. The sample metadata nearly always contained a de-identified subject ID, COVID-19 status, age in years and sex.

TCRbeta CDR3 regions were amplified from genomic DNA using the immunoSEQ Assay, a bias-controlled multiplex PCR. From the authors' description of their analysis: The number of nucleated cells in each sample was estimated by amplification of reference gene primers within the assay. To quantify the absolute abundance of each unique TCRbeta CDR3 rearrangement, sequence reads were collapsed and filtered. For each sample, productive Simpson clonality was calculated by taking the square root of Simpson's diversity index across productive rearrangements. The table comes from immuneACCESS by way of TCRdb, which keeps in-frame sequences with V and J called. Part of the clones is missing from these tables; in studies checked, under half for an unresolved V gene and the rest for unknown reasons. The DNA gave D and trimming, while V, J and clone size come from that table. This sample gives about 85,000 clones in total; approximately 89% of them show up just once. The ten largest clonotypes hold approximately 2.3% of the sample.

CDR3 length: 14 amino acids, cysteine to phenylalanine. The retained sequence is limited to the CDR3, 42 bases, with the frame set at the first base. V is cut back by 7 bases and J by 4 bases, with 9 bases in the junction unmatched. The germline V gene (reference sequence) sets CDR1 to MNHEY and CDR2 to SMNVEV. Collaborating institutions collected whole blood in K2EDTA tubes following their own protocols. For TCRbeta analysis, collaborators shipped samples as frozen whole blood, isolated PBMCs, or DNA extracted from either of those sample types. Overall study outcomes, separate from this receptor: The amount of clinical and demographic metadata varied by source and participant and was provided uncurated.

The rearrangement joined TRBV27 to TRBJ1-1, with 7 bases in between that match TRBD1. Sequencing was carried out using peripheral blood. The sequence derives from a human donor with active COVID-19. The donor label of this sample is uncertain. The DNA sequence reads TGTGCCAGCAAGCCGACAGGGAGAATCACTGAAGCTTTCTTT. Translation gives CASKPTGRITEAFF.